The T cell receptor beta chain described here comes from a study of CD8 T cells in Susac syndrome (dated by TCRdb to the late 2010s). General notes on the study: The study used repertoire sequencing to test whether antigen drove CD8+ T cell activation and differentiation in Susac syndrome. The clonality of the CD8+ T cell repertoire was compared across approximately 11 healthy donors, around 14 Susac syndrome patients and around 16 multiple sclerosis patients.

RNA was extracted using the RNeasy kit, and roughly 0.5 to 1 ug of the RNA was reverse transcribed with random hexamers. The immunoSEQ multiplex PCR assay, which covers 54 Vbeta and 13 Jbeta segments, was used to amplify TCR beta CDR3 regions. Bias from PCR amplification was corrected by using a synthetic template baseline for primer optimization and for computational correction. The original methods were these. Reads were assigned to V, D and J genes according to IMGT and analyzed in immunoSEQ Analyzer, with only productive sequences retained. To calculate clonality, Shannon entropy was normalized by log2 of the number of productive unique sequences and then subtracted from one. For each patient and control, public and private clones were evaluated within the 100 most prevalent clones. A clone was defined as Susac-specific if it was absent from the healthy and MS cohorts, from some 1,100 published viral clones and from other ImmuneACCESS disease sequences. TCRdb redid the processing of the public reads, applying fastp at Q25 and MiXCR, and retained in-frame beta chains. When rows share a CDR3 protein, they turn into one entry using the most common DNA and genes. TCRdb's processing, not the study's, gives the V and J calls here. A total of some 150,000 distinct CDR3 sequences appear in this sample, approximately 95% of them only once. The ten largest clones take up approximately 0.3% of the sample.

Peripheral blood CD8+ and CD4+ T cells from healthy donors, Susac syndrome patients and multiple sclerosis patients were profiled using high-throughput TCR beta sequencing. The healthy donors served as controls matched for age and sex. Bulk CD8+ and CD4+ T cells were purified by magnetic negative isolation, while CD8+ TEMRA cells were enriched using FACS. Blood was collected in EDTA tubes and processed within 24 hours, with PBMCs isolated through density gradient centrifugation. PBMCs destined for TCR sequencing were cryopreserved in liquid nitrogen and later thawed in a 37 °C water bath. The sorted or isolated CD4+, CD8+ and CD8+ TEMRA cells reached a purity of at least 90%. The full study reports these points: The number of individuals in the TCR sequencing and HLA analysis was recognized as being relatively small.

Worth noting for this clonotype: Its recognized antigen is unknown. The input lacks base qualities; no much larger clone sits a single base away.

The junction carries 17 bases between V and J, which are trimmed by 2 bases and 3 bases respectively. The CDR3 contains 18 residues, cysteine and phenylalanine counted. CDR3 DNA is the only sequence kept; it has 54 bases, read in frame from the first base. Reading the germline V gene gives CDR1 SGHTA and CDR2 FQGNSA. The chain joins TRBV7-2 to TRBJ2-6; no D gene call is confident. This TCR derives from a human donor in good health. Sequences were obtained from CD8+ T cells from PBMCs. The DNA sequence follows: TGTGCCAGCAGCTTAATATCTCCTCATAGCTATGGGGCCAACGTCCTGACTTTC. This sequence encodes CASSLISPHSYGANVLTF.